This record concerns one T cell receptor (beta chain) sequence. As yet, its antigen is unknown. These data originate in a study of shared clonotypes between healthy human individuals. Study-wide results and caveats: Of the naive CD4 clonotypes, approximately 5% were shared across several donors. Relative to clonotypes present in all four donors, those not shared had lower generation probabilities.

This CDR3 is built from 15 residues. J was trimmed by 8 bases and V by 3 bases; bases with no gene match: 11. CDR1 and CDR2 (germline): MNHNS, SASEGT. The method was immunoSEQ multiplex PCR; TCRdb's version includes in-frame clones alone and lacks a portion of them. The sample lists 2 million to 3 million clones; 90% to 95% were seen once. This receptor was identified in a man between 18 and 29 years old in good health. Some clones in this sample may be carry-over from other donors' samples. Sequenced: naive CD4+ T cells from PBMCs. Subset: CD45RA+ positively selected. The chain couples TRBV6-1 to TRBJ2-7; 9 bases match TRBD2. CDR3 DNA: TGTGCCAGCAGTGAGTATAGGACTAGCGCGACTCAGCAGTACTTC. The encoded protein is CASSEYRTSATQQYF.